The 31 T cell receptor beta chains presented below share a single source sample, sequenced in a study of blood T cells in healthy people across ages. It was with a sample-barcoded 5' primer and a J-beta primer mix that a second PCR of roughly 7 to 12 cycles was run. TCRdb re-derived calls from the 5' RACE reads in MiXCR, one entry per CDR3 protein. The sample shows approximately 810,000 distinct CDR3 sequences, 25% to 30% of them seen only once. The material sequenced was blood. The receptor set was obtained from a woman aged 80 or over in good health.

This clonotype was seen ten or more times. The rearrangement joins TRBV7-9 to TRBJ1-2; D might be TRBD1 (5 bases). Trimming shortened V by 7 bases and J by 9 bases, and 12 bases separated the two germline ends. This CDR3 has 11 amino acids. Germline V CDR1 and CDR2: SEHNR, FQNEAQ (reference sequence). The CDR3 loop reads CASTVSDSYTF. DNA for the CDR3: TGTGCCAGCACGGTCTCGGACAGCTACACCTTC.

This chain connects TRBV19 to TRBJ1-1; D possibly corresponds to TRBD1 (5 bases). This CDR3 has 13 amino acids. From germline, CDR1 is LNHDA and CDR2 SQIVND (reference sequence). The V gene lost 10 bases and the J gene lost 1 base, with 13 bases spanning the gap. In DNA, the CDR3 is TGTGCCACCGCGGGACGGTCGAACACTGAAGCTTTCTTT. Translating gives CATAGRSNTEAFF.

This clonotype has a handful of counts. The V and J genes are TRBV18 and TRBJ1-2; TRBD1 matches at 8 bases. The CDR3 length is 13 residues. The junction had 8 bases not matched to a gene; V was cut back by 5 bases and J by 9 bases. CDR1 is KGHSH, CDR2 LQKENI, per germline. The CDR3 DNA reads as TGTGCCAGCTCAAACGGACAGGGTCCACGCTACACCTTC. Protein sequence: CASSNGQGPRYTF.

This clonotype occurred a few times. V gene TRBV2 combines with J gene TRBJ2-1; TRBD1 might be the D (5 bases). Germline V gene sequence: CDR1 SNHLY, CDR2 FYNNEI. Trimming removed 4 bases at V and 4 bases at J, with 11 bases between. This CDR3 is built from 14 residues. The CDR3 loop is CASSGRVGYNEQFF. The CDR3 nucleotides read TGTGCCAGCAGTGGCAGGGTCGGATACAATGAGCAGTTCTTC.

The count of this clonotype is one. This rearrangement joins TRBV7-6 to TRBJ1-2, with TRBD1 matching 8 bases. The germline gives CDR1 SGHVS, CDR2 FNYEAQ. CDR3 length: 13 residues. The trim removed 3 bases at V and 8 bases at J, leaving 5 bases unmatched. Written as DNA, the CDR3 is TGTGCCAGCAGCTTGGACAGGGACTTAGGCTACACCTTC. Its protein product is CASSLDRDLGYTF.

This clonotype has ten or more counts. Here the CDR3 DNA reads TGCAGCGCCGAAACAGGGGGCCAAGAGACCCAGTACTTC. This codes for CSAETGGQETQYF. The chain combines TRBV29-1 with TRBJ2-5; 8 bases line up with TRBD1. This CDR3 is built from 13 residues. Looked up from germline, CDR1 is SQVTM and CDR2 is ANQGSEA. The junction had 5 bases not matched to a gene; V was cut back by 7 bases and J by 1 base. The full variable domain, completed using reference TRBV29-1 and TRBJ2-5, is SAVISQKPSRDICQRGTSLTIQCQVDSQVTMMFWYRQQPGQSLTLIATANQGSEATYESGFVIDKFPISRPNLTFSTLTVSNMSPEDSSIYLCSAETGGQETQYFGPGTRLLVL.

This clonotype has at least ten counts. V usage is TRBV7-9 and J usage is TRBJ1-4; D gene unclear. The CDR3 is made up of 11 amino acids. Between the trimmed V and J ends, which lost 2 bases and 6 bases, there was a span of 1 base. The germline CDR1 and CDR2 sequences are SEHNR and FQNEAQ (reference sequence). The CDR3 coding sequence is TGTGCCAGCAGCTTATATGAAAAACTGTTTTTT. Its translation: CASSLYEKLFF.

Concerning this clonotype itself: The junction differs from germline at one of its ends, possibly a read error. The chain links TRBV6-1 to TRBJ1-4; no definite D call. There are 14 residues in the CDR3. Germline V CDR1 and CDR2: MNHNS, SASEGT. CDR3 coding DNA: TGTGCCAGCAGTGAACGGGCAACTAATGAAAAACGGTTTTTT. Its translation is CASSERATNEKRFF.

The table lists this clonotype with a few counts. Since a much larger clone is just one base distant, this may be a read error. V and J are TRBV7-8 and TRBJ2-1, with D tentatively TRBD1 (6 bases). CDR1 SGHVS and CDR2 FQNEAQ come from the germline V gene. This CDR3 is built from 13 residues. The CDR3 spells CAGSLGGGGEQFF. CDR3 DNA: TGTGCCGGCAGCTTGGGTGGGGGCGGGGAGCAGTTCTTC.

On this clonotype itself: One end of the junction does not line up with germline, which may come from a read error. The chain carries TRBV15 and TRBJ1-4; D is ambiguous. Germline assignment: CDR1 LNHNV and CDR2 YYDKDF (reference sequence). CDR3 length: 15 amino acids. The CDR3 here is CATSRAREGNEKRFF. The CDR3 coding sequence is TGTGCCACCAGCAGAGCTCGGGAGGGCAATGAAAAACGGTTTTTT.

The CDR3 is CASSLDPGTSGNTIYF. CDR3 coding DNA: TGTGCCAGCAGCTTAGATCCCGGCACATCTGGAAACACCATATATTTT. V usage is TRBV7-2 and J usage is TRBJ1-3; D unclear. This CDR3 has 16 residues. Germline V gene sequence: CDR1 SGHTA, CDR2 FQGNSA. Deletions cut 1 base from V and 1 base from J, with 11 bases between.

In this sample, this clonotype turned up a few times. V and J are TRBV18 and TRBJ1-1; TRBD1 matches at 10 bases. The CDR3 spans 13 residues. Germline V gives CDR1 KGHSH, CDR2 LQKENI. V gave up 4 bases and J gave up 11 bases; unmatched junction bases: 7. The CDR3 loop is CASSRGTGESAFF. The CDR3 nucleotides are TGTGCCAGCTCACGAGGGACAGGGGAAAGTGCTTTCTTT.

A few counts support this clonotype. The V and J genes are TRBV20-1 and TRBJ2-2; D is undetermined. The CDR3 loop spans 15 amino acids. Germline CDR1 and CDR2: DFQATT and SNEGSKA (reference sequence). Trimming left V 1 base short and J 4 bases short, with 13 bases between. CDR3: CSARGLRSGTGELFF. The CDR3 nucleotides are TGCAGTGCTAGAGGCCTTCGGAGTGGCACCGGGGAGCTGTTTTTT.

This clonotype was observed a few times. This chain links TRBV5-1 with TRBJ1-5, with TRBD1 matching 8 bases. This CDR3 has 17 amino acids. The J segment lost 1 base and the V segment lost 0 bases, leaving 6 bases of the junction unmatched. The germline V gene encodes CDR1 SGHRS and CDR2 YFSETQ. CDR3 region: CASSLAPQGASNQPQHF. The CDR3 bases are TGCGCCAGCAGCTTGGCACCTCAGGGGGCGAGCAATCAGCCCCAGCATTTT.

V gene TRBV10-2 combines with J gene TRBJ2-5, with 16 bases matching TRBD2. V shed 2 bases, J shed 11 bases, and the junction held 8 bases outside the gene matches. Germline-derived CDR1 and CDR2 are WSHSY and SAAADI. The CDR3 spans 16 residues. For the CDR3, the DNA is TGCGCCAGCAGTGAGGGGACTAGCGGGGGGGACAATGAGCAGTACTTC. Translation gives CASSEGTSGGDNEQYF.

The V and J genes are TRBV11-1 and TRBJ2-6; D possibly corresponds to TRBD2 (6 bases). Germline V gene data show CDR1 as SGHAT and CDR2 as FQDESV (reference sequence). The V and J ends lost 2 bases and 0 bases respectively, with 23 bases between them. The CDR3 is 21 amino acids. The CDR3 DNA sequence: TGTGCCAGCAGCTTAAACGCTGGAGTCGGGAGACTAATCTCTGGGGCCAACGTCCTGACTTTC. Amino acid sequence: CASSLNAGVGRLISGANVLTF.

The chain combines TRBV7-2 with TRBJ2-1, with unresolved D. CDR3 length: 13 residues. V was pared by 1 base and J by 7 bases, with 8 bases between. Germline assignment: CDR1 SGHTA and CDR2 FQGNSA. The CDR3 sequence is CASSLVGWNEQFF. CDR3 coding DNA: TGTGCCAGCAGCTTAGTGGGGTGGAATGAGCAGTTCTTC.

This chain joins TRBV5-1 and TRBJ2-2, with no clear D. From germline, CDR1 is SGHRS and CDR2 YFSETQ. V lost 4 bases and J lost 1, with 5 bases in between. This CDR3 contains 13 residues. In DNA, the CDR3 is TGCGCCAGCAGCGACTGGAACACCGGGGAGCTGTTTTTT. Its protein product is CASSDWNTGELFF.

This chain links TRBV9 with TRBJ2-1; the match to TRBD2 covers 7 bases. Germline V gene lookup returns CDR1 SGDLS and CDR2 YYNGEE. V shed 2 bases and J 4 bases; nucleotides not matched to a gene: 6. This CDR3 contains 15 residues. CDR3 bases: TGTGCCAGCAGCGTGGATCTAGCGGTATACAATGAGCAGTTCTTC. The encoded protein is CASSVDLAVYNEQFF.

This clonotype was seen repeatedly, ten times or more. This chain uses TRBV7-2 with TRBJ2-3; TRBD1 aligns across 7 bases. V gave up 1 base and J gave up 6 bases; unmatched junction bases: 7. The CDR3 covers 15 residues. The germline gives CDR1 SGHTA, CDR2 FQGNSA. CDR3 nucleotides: TGTGCCAGCAGCTTAGTAGGGACAGAGGGGGATACGCAGTATTTT. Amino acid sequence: CASSLVGTEGDTQYF.

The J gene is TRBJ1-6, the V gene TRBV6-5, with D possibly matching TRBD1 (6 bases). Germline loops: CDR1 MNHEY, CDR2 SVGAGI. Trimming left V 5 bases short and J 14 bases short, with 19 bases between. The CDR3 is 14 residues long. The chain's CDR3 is CASSRTGTSFSLHF. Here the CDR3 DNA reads TGTGCCAGCAGTCGAACCGGGACATCTTTCTCCCTCCACTTT.

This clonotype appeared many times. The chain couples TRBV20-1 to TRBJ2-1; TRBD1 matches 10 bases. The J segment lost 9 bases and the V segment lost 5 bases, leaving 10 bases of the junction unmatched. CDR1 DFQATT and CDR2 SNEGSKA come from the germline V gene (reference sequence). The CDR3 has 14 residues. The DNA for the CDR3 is TGCAGTGCTCCACGGGACAGGGGTTTAATTGAGCAGTTCTTC. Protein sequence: CSAPRDRGLIEQFF.

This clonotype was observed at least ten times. The CDR3 reads CSAMTGRPGTDTQYF. DNA of the CDR3: TGCAGTGCTATGACAGGGCGACCCGGCACAGATACGCAGTATTTT. This chain links TRBV20-1 with TRBJ2-3, with 7 bases that match TRBD1. This CDR3 has 15 residues. V trimming: 4 bases; J trimming: 1 base; junction bases outside the gene matches: 8. In germline, CDR1 is DFQATT, CDR2 SNEGSKA (reference sequence).

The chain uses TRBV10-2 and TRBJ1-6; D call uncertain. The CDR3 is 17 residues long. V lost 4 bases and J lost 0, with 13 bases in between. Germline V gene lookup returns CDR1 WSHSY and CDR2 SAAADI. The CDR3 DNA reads TGCGCCAGCAGTGCTTTCGATCTGAGCTCCTATAATTCACCCCTCCACTTT. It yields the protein CASSAFDLSSYNSPLHF.

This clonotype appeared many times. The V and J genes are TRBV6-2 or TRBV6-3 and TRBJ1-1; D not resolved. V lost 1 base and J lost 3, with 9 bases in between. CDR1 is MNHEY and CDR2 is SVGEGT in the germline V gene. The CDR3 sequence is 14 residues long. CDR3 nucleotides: TGTGCCAGCAGTTACTACGGGCGGCACACTGAAGCTTTCTTT. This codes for CASSYYGRHTEAFF.

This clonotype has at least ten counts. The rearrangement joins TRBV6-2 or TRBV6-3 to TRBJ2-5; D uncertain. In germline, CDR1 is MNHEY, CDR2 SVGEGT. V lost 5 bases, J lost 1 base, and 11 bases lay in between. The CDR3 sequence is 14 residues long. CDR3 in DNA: TGTGCCAGCAGTACCCCTAGGACCCAAGAGACCCAGTACTTC. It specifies CASSTPRTQETQYF.

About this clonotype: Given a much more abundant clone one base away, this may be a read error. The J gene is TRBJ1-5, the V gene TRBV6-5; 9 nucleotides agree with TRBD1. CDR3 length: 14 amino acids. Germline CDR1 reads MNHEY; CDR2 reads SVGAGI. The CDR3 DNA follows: TGTGCCTGCAGGAGGACAGGGGGCAATCAGCCCCAGCATTTT. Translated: CACRRTGGNQPQHF.

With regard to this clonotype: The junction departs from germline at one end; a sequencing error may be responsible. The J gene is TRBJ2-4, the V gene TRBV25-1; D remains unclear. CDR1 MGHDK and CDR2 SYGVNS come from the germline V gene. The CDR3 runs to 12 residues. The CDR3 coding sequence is TGTGCCAGCACCGGAATTGGGATCATTCGGTACTTC. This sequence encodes CASTGIGIIRYF.

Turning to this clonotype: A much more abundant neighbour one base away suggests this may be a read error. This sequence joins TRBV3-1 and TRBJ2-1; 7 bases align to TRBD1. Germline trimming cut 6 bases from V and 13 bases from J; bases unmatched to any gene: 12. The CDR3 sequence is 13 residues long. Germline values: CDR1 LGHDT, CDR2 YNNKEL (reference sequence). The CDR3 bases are TGTGCCAGCAGACCAGGGGGTTCAGAGACCCAGTTCTTC. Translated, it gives CASRPGGSETQFF.

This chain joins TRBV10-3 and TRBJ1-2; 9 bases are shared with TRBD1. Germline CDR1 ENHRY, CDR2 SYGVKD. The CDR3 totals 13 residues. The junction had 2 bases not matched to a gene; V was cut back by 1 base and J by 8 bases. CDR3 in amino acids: CAISEWTGDGYTF. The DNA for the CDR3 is TGTGCCATCAGTGAGTGGACAGGGGACGGCTACACCTTC.

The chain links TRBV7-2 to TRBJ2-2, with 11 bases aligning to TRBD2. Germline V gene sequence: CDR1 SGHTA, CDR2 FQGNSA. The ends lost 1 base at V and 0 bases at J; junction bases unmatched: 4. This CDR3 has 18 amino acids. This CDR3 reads CASSLGFSGGANTGELFF. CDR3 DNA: TGTGCCAGCAGCTTAGGTTTTAGCGGGGGGGCGAACACCGGGGAGCTGTTTTTT.